The next 26 T cell receptor beta chains were all read from a single sample in a study of T cell responses to AZD1222 COVID-19 vaccine. Some clones are missing from TCRdb's copy, which holds only in-frame ones; the method was immunoSEQ multiplex PCR. The sample records about 160,000 clones, approximately 94% being singletons. The starting material was peripheral blood, obtained 28 days after the second AZD1222 dose. The receptor set was obtained from an adult who received the AZD1222 COVID-19 vaccine.

This chain uses TRBV28 with TRBJ1-5; no reliable D call. Trimming shortened V by 6 bases and J by 3 bases, and 12 bases separated the two germline ends. CDR1 MDHEN and CDR2 SYDVKM come from the germline V gene. This CDR3 has 14 residues. The CDR3 loop reads CASRSGSINQPQHF. CDR3 nucleotide sequence: TGTGCCAGCAGGTCGGGTAGCATCAATCAGCCCCAGCATTTT. Using reference TRBV28 and TRBJ1-5 for the parts outside the CDR3, the full variable domain is DVKVTQSSRYLVKRTGEKVFLECVQDMDHENMFWYRQDPGLGLRLIYFSYDVKMKEKGDIPEGYSVSREKKERFSLILESASTNQTSMYLCASRSGSINQPQHFGDGTRLSIL.

The chain joins TRBV4-2 to TRBJ1-2; 10 bases map to TRBD1. This CDR3 region has 16 residues. Germline V gives CDR1 LGHNA, CDR2 YNFKEQ. The V segment lost 4 bases and the J segment 5 bases; nucleotides outside the gene matches: 10. CDR3 amino acids: CASSREDRGLGYGYTF. CDR3 DNA: TGTGCCAGCAGCCGCGAAGACAGGGGGCTGGGATATGGCTACACCTTC.

This chain connects TRBV29-1 to TRBJ2-7; maybe TRBD2 (5 bases). V lost 3 bases and J 2 bases, leaving 11 bases between the germline ends. The CDR3 has 13 residues. Germline CDR1 SQVTM, CDR2 ANQGSEA. The CDR3 protein is CSVDGGSTYEQYF. As DNA, the CDR3 is TGCAGCGTTGATGGCGGGTCCACCTACGAGCAGTACTTC.

This clone was picked up one time. The chain carries TRBV13 and TRBJ1-2; 9 bases are a match to TRBD1. V lost 6 bases and J lost 4; bases outside the gene matches: 9. From germline, CDR1 is PRHDT and CDR2 FYEKMQ (reference sequence). This CDR3 region has 15 residues. The CDR3 here is CASRRTGGRIYGYTF. CDR3 coding DNA: TGTGCCAGCAGACGCACAGGGGGCAGGATCTATGGCTACACCTTC.

This chain links TRBV27 with TRBJ2-1; unclear D gene. Germline V gene lookup returns CDR1 MNHEY and CDR2 SMNVEV (reference sequence). CDR3 length: 18 residues. V gave up 2 bases and J gave up 5 bases, with 22 bases separating them. CDR3 in DNA: TGTGCCAGCAGTTTAAGATCGATAGGCCAGTCTCTTAACAATGAGCAGTTCTTC. This translates into CASSLRSIGQSLNNEQFF.

This chain joins TRBV6-1 and TRBJ1-2, with TRBD1 matching 7 bases. The CDR3 consists of 15 residues. Germline assignment: CDR1 MNHNS and CDR2 SASEGT. V trimming: 0 bases; J trimming: 4 bases; junction bases outside the gene matches: 5. The chain's CDR3 is CASSEANRGLYGYTF. CDR3 nucleotides: TGTGCCAGCAGTGAAGCGAACAGGGGCCTCTATGGCTACACCTTC.

The chain joins TRBV5-1 to TRBJ1-2; a weak D match, TRBD1 (5 bases). There are 14 residues in the CDR3. The germline V gene has CDR1 SGHRS and CDR2 YFSETQ. Trimming removed 0 bases at V and 4 bases at J, with 10 bases between. CDR3 residues: CASSLGQGGYGYTF. The DNA of the CDR3 is TGCGCCAGCAGCTTGGGGCAGGGTGGCTATGGCTACACCTTC.

The chain employs TRBV5-8 and TRBJ1-1; D is unclear. Germline V gene sequence: CDR1 SGHTS, CDR2 YDEGEE. Trimming stripped 7 bases from V and 0 bases from J, with 10 bases between. The CDR3 extends over 13 amino acids. CDR3 nucleotide sequence: TGTGCCAGCTTTAAGATAATGAACACTGAAGCTTTCTTT. This codes for CASFKIMNTEAFF. Together with reference TRBV5-8 and TRBJ1-1, the CDR3 gives the full variable domain: EAGVTQSPTHLIKTRGQQATLRCSPISGHTSVYWYQQALGLGLQFLLWYDEGEERNRGNFPPRFSGRQFPNYSSELNVNALELEDSALYLCASFKIMNTEAFFGQGTRLTVV.

The gene calls are TRBV5-1 and TRBJ2-7; the match to TRBD2 covers 10 bases. The ends lost 4 bases at V and 7 bases at J; junction bases unmatched: 11. This CDR3 is built from 15 residues. Germline V lookup: CDR1 SGHRS, CDR2 YFSETQ. In DNA, the CDR3 is TGCGCCAGCAGCCTCACCCTAGCGGGAGCTGAGGAGCAGTACTTC. It codes for CASSLTLAGAEEQYF.

The rearrangement links TRBV28 to TRBJ2-1; 7 positions match TRBD2. This CDR3 region has 15 residues. The V gene's germline CDR1 is MDHEN and CDR2 SYDVKM. Germline trimming cut 6 bases from V and 0 bases from J; bases unmatched to any gene: 5. CDR3 DNA: TGTGCCAGCAGGAGCGGGACTTCCTCCTACAATGAGCAGTTCTTC. Its translation is CASRSGTSSYNEQFF.

The V and J genes are TRBV7-7 and TRBJ2-7; D is unclear. The V end lost 2 bases, the J end lost 1 base, and 6 bases lay between the germline ends. Germline V gene sequence: CDR1 SSHAT, CDR2 FNYEAQ (reference sequence). CDR3 length equals 13 residues. The chain's CDR3 is CASSLFESYEQYF. DNA of the CDR3: TGTGCCAGCAGCTTATTTGAATCCTACGAGCAGTACTTC.

V and J are TRBV7-3 and TRBJ1-4, with 8 positions matching TRBD1. V was clipped by 2 bases and J by 6 bases; unmatched bases: 11. This CDR3 spans 17 amino acids. Germline V gives CDR1 SGHTA, CDR2 FQGTGA. The CDR3, as DNA: TGTGCCAGCAGCTTAGGTAGTCGGGACAGGAGATATGAAAAACTGTTTTTT. This gives the protein CASSLGSRDRRYEKLFF.

This rearrangement joins TRBV6-5 to TRBJ2-3; possible D gene TRBD2, 6 bases. CDR1 and CDR2 from the germline V gene are MNHEY and SVGAGI. V lost 4 bases, J lost 0 bases, and 14 bases lay in between. The CDR3 consists of 16 residues. CDR3 in amino acids: CASSSPRGDSTDTQYF. The CDR3 DNA is TGTGCCAGCAGTTCCCCCCGCGGGGATAGCACAGATACGCAGTATTTT.

V usage is TRBV9 and J usage is TRBJ2-1; TRBD2 agrees at 11 bases. Germline-derived CDR1 and CDR2 are SGDLS and YYNGEE. CDR3 length: 16 amino acids. Losses at the gene ends were 4 bases for V and 6 bases for J; bases not matched to a gene: 9. The DNA for the CDR3 is TGTGCCAGCAGCCCCCCCCTAGCGGGAGGACCCAATGAGCAGTTCTTC. It translates to CASSPPLAGGPNEQFF.

This sequence joins TRBV6-5 and TRBJ2-5, with D hard to call. V lost 0 bases, J lost 5 bases, and 13 bases lay in between. CDR1 is MNHEY, CDR2 SVGAGI, per germline. The CDR3 has 15 amino acids. CDR3 protein: CASSYSPGTAETQYF. The CDR3 coding sequence is TGTGCCAGCAGTTACTCGCCTGGTACGGCGGAGACCCAGTACTTC.

The CDR3: CASSVLLNSGNTIYF. The CDR3 bases are TGTGCCAGTAGTGTTTTACTGAACTCTGGAAACACCATATATTTT. The chain joins TRBV19 to TRBJ1-3; D is undetermined. CDR3 length: 15 amino acids. Germline CDR1 is LNHDA and CDR2 is SQIVND (reference sequence). V was shortened by 5 bases and J by 0 bases, with 11 bases between the two germline ends. The variable domain in full, completed from reference TRBV19 and TRBJ1-3, reads DGGITQSPKYLFRKEGQNVTLSCEQNLNHDAMYWYRQDPGQGLRLIYYSQIVNDFQKGDIAEGYSVSREKKESFPLTVTSAQKNPTAFYLCASSVLLNSGNTIYFGEGSWLTVV.

V and J are TRBV21-1 and TRBJ2-7; TRBD2 is taken as the D call from the table, unchecked against the DNA. TRBV21-1 is flagged as a pseudogene. The CDR3 is 18 residues long. As DNA, the CDR3 is TGTGCCAGCAGCAACCCCCGGGGACTAGCGGCCTTTACGACCGAGCAGTACTTC. Translated: CASSNPRGLAAFTTEQYF.

The J gene is TRBJ2-2, the V gene TRBV18; 8 bases fit TRBD1. V shed 5 bases and J 0 bases; nucleotides not matched to a gene: 5. The CDR3 runs 16 residues. Germline assignment: CDR1 KGHSH and CDR2 LQKENI. The DNA of the CDR3 is TGTGCCAGCTCAACACGACAGGGGTCGAACACCGGGGAGCTGTTTTTT. This sequence encodes CASSTRQGSNTGELFF.

The chain carries TRBV10-3 and TRBJ1-2, with D possibly matching TRBD1 (5 bases). V lost 2 bases and J lost 0, with 7 bases in between. CDR3 length: 14 residues. Looked up from germline, CDR1 is ENHRY and CDR2 is SYGVKD. The CDR3, as DNA: TGTGCCATCAGTGAGGGGGGGTCTAACTATGGCTACACCTTC. It is translated as CAISEGGSNYGYTF.

This clone was detected once. V usage is TRBV7-2 and J usage is TRBJ2-7; D possibly corresponds to TRBD2 (6 bases). This CDR3 region has 13 residues. V was trimmed by 7 bases and J by 3 bases, leaving 13 bases between them. Germline-derived CDR1 and CDR2 are SGHTA and FQGNSA. The CDR3 sequence: CASTYVADYEQYF. DNA for the CDR3: TGTGCCAGCACCTACGTAGCGGACTACGAGCAGTACTTC.

This clone was picked up one time. Other DNA sequences in the same sample also yield this CDR3. The rearrangement links TRBV5-5 to TRBJ1-1, with 7 positions matching TRBD1. The CDR3 has 14 amino acids. The ends lost 1 base at V and 4 bases at J; junction bases unmatched: 4. The V gene's germline CDR1 is SGHKS and CDR2 YYEKEE (reference sequence). The CDR3 DNA is TGTGCCAGCAGCTTGAGACAGGGAGGCACTGAAGCTTTCTTT. It specifies CASSLRQGGTEAFF.

This clone was seen just once. The chain has TRBV4-1 and TRBJ2-5; 11 nucleotides match TRBD2. This CDR3 is built from 16 residues. V dropped 3 bases and J dropped 6; count of bases not matched to a gene: 9. Germline CDR1 MGHRA, CDR2 YSYEKL. CDR3 in amino acids: CASSHETSGSDKTQYF. The CDR3 DNA follows: TGCGCCAGCAGCCATGAAACTAGCGGGAGCGATAAGACCCAGTACTTC.

This chain joins TRBV5-6 and TRBJ1-5, with 7 positions matching TRBD1. V trimming: 0 bases; J trimming: 3 bases; junction bases outside the gene matches: 9. Germline V gene sequence: CDR1 SGHDT, CDR2 YYEEEE. This CDR3 region has 17 residues. In DNA, the CDR3 is TGTGCCAGCAGCTTGGAACCCAGCAGGGGGGACAATCAGCCCCAGCATTTT. Its translation: CASSLEPSRGDNQPQHF.

The chain couples TRBV25-1 to TRBJ1-2, with unresolved D. The CDR3 sequence is 14 residues long. Per the germline V gene, CDR1 is MGHDK and CDR2 is SYGVNS. V was pared by 3 bases and J by 4 bases, with 12 bases between. This CDR3 reads CASSDPGPFYGYTF. As DNA, the CDR3 is TGTGCCAGCAGTGATCCTGGGCCGTTCTATGGCTACACCTTC.

The CDR3: CASSPLGVSEAFF. CDR3 DNA sequence: TGCGCCAGCAGCCCGTTGGGCGTGAGTGAAGCTTTCTTT. This chain joins TRBV5-1 and TRBJ1-1; D is ambiguous. The CDR3 covers 13 residues. Between the trimmed V and J ends, which lost 4 bases and 7 bases, there was a span of 14 bases. Germline loops: CDR1 SGHRS, CDR2 YFSETQ.

This chain joins TRBV5-1 and TRBJ2-1; possibly TRBD2 for D (6 bases). V was trimmed by 3 bases and J by 0 bases, leaving 7 bases between them. There are 14 residues in the CDR3. Germline V CDR1 and CDR2: SGHRS, YFSETQ. The CDR3 nucleotides are TGCGCCAGCAGCTCCGGGAGCTCCTACAATGAGCAGTTCTTC. Amino acid sequence: CASSSGSSYNEQFF.